The T cell receptor (beta chain) under discussion was sequenced for a study of identical twins. MiXCR, applied by TCRdb to the 5' RACE reads, yields one record per CDR3 protein. Among roughly 290,000 distinct CDR3 sequences, just under 9.5% were seen once, and the ten largest hold under 7.5%. Every one of the donors was a healthy Caucasian. Points on this clonotype: Its antigen is as yet unknown.

This CDR3 has 17 amino acids. Trimming cost V 2 bases and J 0 bases; bases outside gene matches: 7. Germline V CDR1 and CDR2: SGHRS, YFSETQ. General observations from the study: Insertion counts were lower in abundant cord blood beta clonotypes, a trend that memory repertoires did not show.

These data are also associated with another study on yellow fever vaccine responses in identical twins. That work adds: Reported findings indicate that twins' vaccine T cell responses seemed partially convergent, partially personalized.

This chain uses TRBV5-1 with TRBJ2-3, with 9 bases identical to TRBD1. The clonotype comes from a woman aged 18 to 35 in good health. The sequencing input was CD8+ T cells sorted from blood. The CDR3 DNA is TGCGCCAGCAGCTTCGGAGGCGACAGGGGGAGCACAGATACGCAGTATTTT. This translates into CASSFGGDRGSTDTQYF.